These 15 T cell receptor beta chains were sequenced from one sample in a study of graft-versus-host responses after intestinal transplantation. Graft material was processed, releasing intraepithelial and lamina propria lymphocytes. Clones were read by immunoSEQ multiplex PCR, and TCRdb kept only the in-frame ones, dropping some. The repertoire holds about 5,700 clones, 69% seen once, with 30% to 35% in the top ten. Source: ileum tissue, taken almost 310 days after intestinal transplant. The receptors originated from a human patient who received an intestinal transplant, so some T cells may come from the graft donor.

The chain combines TRBV19 with TRBJ2-1; 13 bases map to TRBD2. Germline assignment: CDR1 LNHDA and CDR2 SQIVND (reference sequence). Trimming at V came to 2 bases and at J to 7 bases, leaving 11 bases not matched to a gene. The CDR3 contains 18 residues. CDR3 in DNA: TGTGCCAGTAGTATATTTTTCAATACTAGCGGGAGGGAGAATGAGCAGTTCTTC. It is translated as CASSIFFNTSGRENEQFF.

The V call is TRBV7-2, the J call TRBJ1-1, with D unresolved. This CDR3 comprises 14 residues. V was pared by 5 bases and J by 1 base, with 11 bases between. The germline CDR1 and CDR2 sequences are SGHTA and FQGNSA. The CDR3 reads CASSPKSGNTEAFF. In DNA form, the CDR3 reads TGTGCCAGCAGCCCGAAGAGTGGGAACACTGAAGCTTTCTTT.

The chain employs TRBV29-1 and TRBJ1-2, with D perhaps matching TRBD1 (5 bases). This CDR3 region has 17 residues. CDR1 and CDR2 (germline): SQVTM, ANQGSEA. V was clipped by 4 bases and J by 0 bases, with 21 bases between them. CDR3 nucleotide sequence: TGCAGCGTTGTTCCTCTCGGGCAGGGAGAAGCTAACTATGGCTACACCTTC. Encoded protein: CSVVPLGQGEANYGYTF.

The rearrangement uses TRBV7-2 and TRBJ2-1, with 15 nucleotides matching TRBD2. Germline values: CDR1 SGHTA, CDR2 FQGNSA. The CDR3 runs 18 residues. V dropped 5 bases and J dropped 6; count of bases not matched to a gene: 11. In nucleotides, the CDR3 is TGTGCCAGCAGCCCCCGGACTAGCGGGAGGGCCATTATCAATGAGCAGTTCTTC. This gives the protein CASSPRTSGRAIINEQFF.

The V and J genes are TRBV21-1 and TRBJ2-5; no DNA check was done on the table's D call, TRBD1. TRBV21-1 corresponds to a pseudogene. CDR3 length: 15 amino acids. The CDR3 DNA is TGTGCCAGCAGCAACCCACAGGGGTGCGGAGAGACCCAGTACTTC. The encoded protein is CASSNPQGCGETQYF.

CDR3 bases: TGTGCCAGCAGCTTGGCCGGGACTAGCGGGATATCCGAGCAGTACTTC. This translates into CASSLAGTSGISEQYF. The chain has TRBV5-5 and TRBJ2-7; TRBD2 agrees at 13 bases. The CDR3 is 16 amino acids. Germline values: CDR1 SGHKS, CDR2 YYEKEE (reference sequence). V lost 0 bases and J lost 6; bases outside the gene matches: 6.

CDR3: CASSPRTGNGYTF. CDR3 coding DNA: TGTGCCAGCAGCCCCAGGACAGGGAACGGCTACACCTTC. The genes are TRBV13 and TRBJ1-2; TRBD1 matches 8 bases. The CDR3 runs to 13 residues. Unmatched junction bases numbered 7, after V lost 5 bases and J lost 8 bases. CDR1 is PRHDT, CDR2 FYEKMQ, per germline (reference sequence).

The chain links TRBV2 to TRBJ2-7; D uncertain. The germline V gene encodes CDR1 SNHLY and CDR2 FYNNEI. Trimming took off 5 bases at V and 0 bases at J, with 11 bases between the two ends. This CDR3 is built from 14 residues. The CDR3 region has the DNA TGTGCCAGCAGTCCTGATCGAAGCTCCTACGAGCAGTACTTC. This codes for CASSPDRSSYEQYF.

This chain links TRBV18 with TRBJ2-5; D is undetermined. The length of the CDR3 is 14 residues. V lost 3 bases and J lost 2, with 10 bases in between. In germline, CDR1 is KGHSH, CDR2 LQKENI. CDR3 sequence (DNA): TGTGCCAGCTCACCCGGTGGGCAGCAAGAGACCCAGTACTTC. As protein: CASSPGGQQETQYF.

The chain has TRBV30 and TRBJ1-1; D gene unclear. V was trimmed by 5 bases and J by 6 bases, leaving 10 bases between them. The length of the CDR3 is 11 residues. The germline CDR1 and CDR2 sequences are GTSNPN and SVGIG (reference sequence). CDR3 nucleotides: TGTGCCTGGGGAAGAGACGCTGAAGCTTTCTTT. It yields the protein CAWGRDAEAFF.

This clone was counted between two and nine times. This rearrangement joins TRBV4-3 to TRBJ1-3, with D possibly TRBD1 on 5 matching bases. V was clipped by 2 bases and J by 13 bases, with 12 bases between them. CDR3 length: 12 amino acids. Germline V gene sequence: CDR1 LGHNA, CDR2 YSLEER. The CDR3 here is CASSQTGANIYF. CDR3 DNA sequence: TGCGCCAGCAGCCAAACCGGGGCCAATATATATTTT.

CDR3 amino acids: CASSIGQGNEQFF. The CDR3 DNA reads as TGTGCCAGCAGCATCGGACAGGGGAATGAGCAGTTCTTC. This chain joins TRBV5-4 and TRBJ2-1, with 9 bases aligning to TRBD1. This CDR3 comprises 13 residues. Per germline, CDR1 SGHNT and CDR2 YYREEE (reference sequence). V trimming: 4 bases; J trimming: 7 bases; junction bases outside the gene matches: 3. The full variable domain, completed using reference TRBV5-4 and TRBJ2-1, is ETGVTQSPTHLIKTRGQQVTLRCSSQSGHNTVSWYQQALGQGPQFIFQYYREEENGRGNFPPRFSGLQFPNYSSELNVNALELDDSALYLCASSIGQGNEQFFGPGTRLTVL.

This clone is a singleton in its sample. V is TRBV7-8 and J is TRBJ2-3; D not resolved. This CDR3 comprises 16 residues. Germline V gene sequence: CDR1 SGHVS, CDR2 FQNEAQ. The V end lost 2 bases, the J end lost 3 bases, and 15 bases lay between the germline ends. This CDR3 reads CASSLTTTGRTDTQYF. CDR3 DNA: TGTGCCAGCAGCTTAACCACGACCGGGCGGACAGATACGCAGTATTTT.

A few counts support this clone. The genes are TRBV28 and TRBJ1-2; the match to TRBD1 covers 7 bases. This CDR3 is 14 amino acids long. CDR1 MDHEN and CDR2 SYDVKM come from the germline V gene. Trimming took 7 bases from V and 6 from J; bases not matched to a gene: 11. CDR3 sequence: CASTLQGQRDGYTF. CDR3 bases: TGTGCCAGCACCCTCCAGGGACAGAGAGATGGCTACACCTTC.

The J gene is TRBJ2-1, the V gene TRBV6-4; 8 bases line up with TRBD2. This CDR3 contains 14 residues. CDR1 MRHNA and CDR2 SNTAGT come from the germline V gene. The V and J ends lost 6 bases and 7 bases, in that order; junction bases with no gene match: 8. The DNA of the CDR3 is TGTGCCAGCAGCCCCGGGACTAGTCTGAATGAGCAGTTCTTC. It translates to CASSPGTSLNEQFF.